What follows are 25 T cell receptor beta chains derived from one specimen sequenced in a study of blood T cell repertoires in COVID-19. Only in-frame clones appear in the TCRdb table, and some are missing; sequencing was by immunoSEQ multiplex PCR. Of more than 200,000 clones listed, approximately 89% were seen once; the top ten hold 3.7%. Source material: PBMCs or T cells enriched from blood (not recorded which). The receptors originated from a woman in her twenties or thirties who had been exposed to COVID-19.

The chain has TRBV15 and TRBJ2-3; possible D gene TRBD1, 5 bases. Trimming took 0 bases from V and 9 from J, leaving 19 bases between them. Germline V gives CDR1 LNHNV, CDR2 YYDKDF (reference sequence). The CDR3 sequence is 16 residues long. The CDR3 protein is CATSRDRGRSGITQYF. The CDR3 DNA sequence: TGTGCCACCAGCAGAGATAGAGGACGATCAGGGATAACGCAGTATTTT. The whole variable domain, filled in from reference TRBV15 and TRBJ2-3, reads DAMVIQNPRYQVTQFGKPVTLSCSQTLNHNVMYWYQQKSSQAPKLLFHYYDKDFNNEADTPDNFQSRRPNTSFCFLDIRSPGLGDTAMYLCATSRDRGRSGITQYFGPGTRLTVL.

This clone was recorded only once. CDR3 amino acids: CASSLRGSGNQPQHF. DNA for the CDR3: TGTGCCAGCAGTTTACGGGGTAGTGGCAATCAGCCCCAGCATTTT. The chain carries TRBV28 and TRBJ1-5; D not resolved. Looked up from germline, CDR1 is MDHEN and CDR2 is SYDVKM. The V and J ends lost 2 bases and 2 bases respectively, with 10 bases between them. The CDR3 length is 15 residues.

The V call is TRBV28, the J call TRBJ1-2; TRBD1 matches 7 bases. Trimming at V came to 5 bases and at J to 6 bases, leaving 6 bases not matched to a gene. The germline gives CDR1 MDHEN, CDR2 SYDVKM. This CDR3 spans 13 amino acids. CDR3 region: CASSGGQLHGYTF. The DNA for the CDR3 is TGTGCCAGCAGTGGGGGACAGCTTCATGGCTACACCTTC.

The gene calls are TRBV11-2 and TRBJ2-2, with a tentative D call TRBD1 (6 bases). Germline lookup yields CDR1 SGHAT and CDR2 FQNNGV. The germline V and J ends were trimmed by 1 base and 6 bases, with 15 bases remaining between them. The CDR3 is 16 amino acids. The chain's CDR3 is CASSLVVGAKAGELFF. The CDR3 nucleotides read TGTGCCAGCAGCTTAGTAGTGGGGGCTAAAGCCGGGGAGCTGTTTTTT.

This chain joins TRBV15 and TRBJ2-1; D call uncertain. The germline V gene encodes CDR1 LNHNV and CDR2 YYDKDF (reference sequence). This CDR3 contains 13 residues. V lost 0 bases and J 7 bases, leaving 7 bases between the germline ends. CDR3 sequence: CATSRDRRNEQFF. The CDR3 bases are TGTGCCACCAGCAGAGATCGTCGTAATGAGCAGTTCTTC.

J is TRBJ2-1 and V is TRBV28; TRBD1 agrees at 7 bases. Germline CDR1 MDHEN, CDR2 SYDVKM. J gave up 4 bases and V 8 bases, and 11 bases lay outside the gene matches. The CDR3 covers 15 residues. Here the CDR3 reads CASGLGGRGYNEQFF. The CDR3 bases are TGTGCCAGCGGACTGGGTGGCAGGGGGTACAATGAGCAGTTCTTC.

This clone was observed once. V is TRBV11-1 and J is TRBJ2-2; the D gene is possibly TRBD2 (7 bases). This CDR3 has 15 amino acids. Germline V gene data show CDR1 as SGHAT and CDR2 as FQDESV (reference sequence). V dropped 5 bases and J dropped 3 bases, with 13 bases sitting between them. The CDR3 DNA is TGTGCCAGCAGCCGAGGGGGGGCGCACACCGGGGAGCTGTTTTTT. Translating it yields CASSRGGAHTGELFF.

The chain employs TRBV18 and TRBJ1-6; TRBD1 is a possible D gene (6 bases). Trimming stripped 3 bases from V and 4 bases from J, with 10 bases between. This CDR3 spans 15 amino acids. Germline V gene data show CDR1 as KGHSH and CDR2 as LQKENI. CDR3 sequence reads: CASSPSTGYNSPLHF. CDR3 in DNA: TGTGCCAGCTCACCTTCTACAGGGTATAATTCACCCCTCCACTTT.

The chain recombines TRBV6-5 with TRBJ2-7; the D gene is possibly TRBD2 (6 bases). The germline V gene has CDR1 MNHEY and CDR2 SVGAGI. The CDR3 spans 14 residues. The V and J ends lost 0 bases and 4 bases respectively, with 10 bases between them. The CDR3 protein is CASSYSGGEYEQYF. The CDR3 bases are TGTGCCAGCAGTTACTCCGGCGGGGAATACGAGCAGTACTTC.

The chain joins TRBV12-5 to TRBJ1-2; unclear D gene. The germline V gene encodes CDR1 LGHNT and CDR2 FRNRAP. Trimming took 1 base from V and 5 from J, leaving 5 bases between them. The CDR3 covers 12 residues. The CDR3 is CASGLDSYGYTF. The DNA for the CDR3 is TGTGCTAGTGGTTTGGACTCTTATGGCTACACCTTC.

V gene TRBV29-1 combines with J gene TRBJ2-7; 9 nucleotides align to TRBD1. The CDR3 extends over 14 amino acids. Germline trimming cut 4 bases from V and 5 bases from J; bases unmatched to any gene: 9. From germline, CDR1 is SQVTM and CDR2 ANQGSEA. The CDR3 nucleotides are TGCAGCGTTGGGGGACAGGGCCTTTTCCACGAGCAGTACTTC. This translates into CSVGGQGLFHEQYF.

This chain joins TRBV21-1 and TRBJ1-4. TRBV21-1 is tagged as a pseudogene. The CDR3 covers 15 residues. CDR3 sequence: CASSKVVRVREKLFF. In nucleotides, the CDR3 is TGTGCCAGCAGCAAAGTGGTCCGAGTTCGGGAAAAACTGTTTTTT.

The chain carries TRBV23-1 and TRBJ2-1; D ambiguous. TRBV23-1 is an ORF, and what it does is uncertain. The V and J ends lost 8 bases and 5 bases respectively, with 13 bases between them. The CDR3 covers 13 residues. CDR3 coding DNA: TGCGCCAGCTGCCGCGGTGGAAACAATGAGCAGTTCTTC. This codes for CASCRGGNNEQFF.

The CDR3 loop reads CAWSVGAGTNSGNTIYF. The DNA for the CDR3 is TGTGCCTGGAGTGTAGGGGCAGGCACTAACTCTGGAAACACCATATATTTT. The chain is built from TRBV30 and TRBJ1-3; D might be TRBD1 (5 bases). V was trimmed by 0 bases and J by 0 bases, leaving 15 bases between them. The CDR3 sequence is 17 residues long. Germline V CDR1 and CDR2: GTSNPN, SVGIG (reference sequence).

Concerning this clone: A read error may account for a junction end that differs from germline. This chain uses TRBV30 with TRBJ1-2; TRBD1 agrees at 7 bases. The length of the CDR3 is 13 residues. CDR1 is GTSNPN, CDR2 SVGIG, per germline (reference sequence). CDR3 in amino acids: CAWRGTATGTVSF. CDR3 nucleotide sequence: TGTGCCTGGAGGGGTACTGCCACCGGGACAGTTAGCTTC.

This clone was observed a single time. The chain has TRBV11-2 and TRBJ2-5; TRBD2 matches at 8 bases. The V segment lost 7 bases and the J segment 5 bases; nucleotides outside the gene matches: 6. CDR3 length: 13 amino acids. The germline CDR1 and CDR2 sequences are SGHAT and FQNNGV. The CDR3 loop reads CASNAAGVETQYF. Written as DNA, the CDR3 is TGTGCCAGCAACGCAGCGGGAGTTGAGACCCAGTACTTC. Full variable domain (outside the CDR3, taken from reference TRBV11-2 and TRBJ2-5): EAGVAQSPRYKIIEKRQSVAFWCNPISGHATLYWYQQILGQGPKLLIQFQNNGVVDDSQLPKDRFSAERLKGVDSTLKIQPAKLEDSAVYLCASNAAGVETQYFGPGTRLLVL.

The chain couples TRBV3-1 (or the pseudogene TRBV3-2) to TRBJ2-7; D remains ambiguous. CDR3 length: 14 amino acids. The germline V gene has CDR1 LGHDT and CDR2 YNNKEL (reference sequence). Trimming shortened V by 4 bases and J by 0 bases, and 10 bases separated the two germline ends. The CDR3 loop is CASSPSFVSYEQYF. CDR3 coding DNA: TGTGCCAGCAGCCCTTCCTTCGTCTCCTACGAGCAGTACTTC.

This rearrangement joins TRBV15 to TRBJ2-5; the match to TRBD2 covers 10 bases. This CDR3 is 15 amino acids long. V shed 3 bases and J 2 bases; nucleotides not matched to a gene: 3. The germline gives CDR1 LNHNV, CDR2 YYDKDF (reference sequence). Here the CDR3 reads CATSRTSGFQETQYF. In DNA form, the CDR3 reads TGTGCCACCAGCAGGACTAGCGGGTTTCAAGAGACCCAGTACTTC.

This chain links TRBV14 with TRBJ1-2; 7 bases fit TRBD1. CDR3 length: 16 residues. Germline CDR1 is SGHDN and CDR2 is FVKESK. V dropped 5 bases and J dropped 0; count of bases not matched to a gene: 9. CDR3 region: CASSSRQGRANYGYTF. For the CDR3, the DNA is TGTGCCAGCAGCTCACGACAGGGCCGAGCTAACTATGGCTACACCTTC.

As to this clone: At the DNA level, this CDR3 is encoded by other sequences in the same sample as well. The V gene is TRBV3-1 (or the pseudogene TRBV3-2), the J gene TRBJ2-1; D is perhaps TRBD2 (6 bases). CDR3 length: 15 residues. The V end lost 0 bases, the J end lost 3 bases, and 9 bases lay between the germline ends. Germline CDR1 and CDR2: LGHDT and YNNKEL (reference sequence). The CDR3 here is CASSQDTGVYNEQFF. Written as DNA, the CDR3 is TGTGCCAGCAGCCAAGACACGGGAGTCTACAATGAGCAGTTCTTC.

The V gene is TRBV15, the J gene TRBJ2-3; no clear D gene. The CDR3 contains 15 residues. Germline V gene data show CDR1 as LNHNV and CDR2 as YYDKDF (reference sequence). V lost 0 bases and J lost 1, with 8 bases in between. Here the CDR3 reads CATSRDVIGTDTQYF. The CDR3 DNA sequence: TGTGCCACCAGCAGAGATGTAATAGGCACAGATACGCAGTATTTT.

This chain joins TRBV6-5 and TRBJ2-1; TRBD2 agrees at 11 bases. Germline V lookup: CDR1 MNHEY, CDR2 SVGAGI. CDR3 length: 15 residues. V gave up 5 bases and J gave up 7 bases; unmatched junction bases: 7. CDR3 DNA sequence: TGTGCCAGCAGTAAACTTACTAGCGGGAGAAATGAGCAGTTCTTC. As protein: CASSKLTSGRNEQFF.

The chain uses TRBV20-1 and TRBJ1-5; 10 nucleotides agree with TRBD1. V gave up 3 bases and J gave up 5 bases; unmatched junction bases: 7. The CDR3 is 15 amino acids. The V gene's germline CDR1 is DFQATT and CDR2 SNEGSKA (reference sequence). This chain's CDR3 is CSASSAGTGDQPQHF. The DNA for the CDR3 is TGCAGTGCTAGTTCCGCCGGGACAGGGGATCAGCCCCAGCATTTT.

The rearrangement joins TRBV5-1 to TRBJ2-2; tentatively, D is TRBD1 (5 bases). Per germline, CDR1 SGHRS and CDR2 YFSETQ. V lost 1 base, J lost 1 base, and 5 bases lay in between. The CDR3 sequence is 14 residues long. The CDR3 DNA is TGCGCCAGCAGCTTGACAGGGAACACCGGGGAGCTGTTTTTT. It codes for CASSLTGNTGELFF.

The chain has TRBV28 and TRBJ1-2, with D unclear. Deletions cut 6 bases from V and 2 bases from J, with 16 bases between. This CDR3 spans 15 amino acids. CDR1 and CDR2 (germline): MDHEN, SYDVKM. For the CDR3, the DNA is TGTGCCAGCAGCTACCAACGTGGTTTGAACTATGGCTACACCTTC. Translating it yields CASSYQRGLNYGYTF.